This T cell receptor (beta chain) is drawn from a study of T cells after yellow fever vaccination. Study as a whole: When fractions had low cell numbers, they were prepared with SMART-Seq v4 Ultra Low Input.

The CDR3 runs to 14 residues. CDR1 and CDR2 from the germline V gene are MGHDK and SYGVNS. V was cut by 0 bases and J by 6 bases, with 10 bases left in between. Using its own MiXCR run on the 5' RACE reads, TCRdb lists one record per CDR3 protein. The sample shows approximately 610,000 distinct CDR3 sequences, roughly a sixth of them seen only once. This TCR was recovered from a young man who received the YFV17D yellow fever vaccine. The sequences come from PBMCs, collected less than 6 days after the first yellow fever vaccination. This chain links TRBV25-1 with TRBJ2-3; no firm D call. CDR3: CASSEYSSIDTQYF. In DNA form, the CDR3 reads TGTGCCAGCAGTGAATACTCCAGTATTGATACGCAGTATTTT.